Below, 32 T cell receptor beta chains from the same sample are listed, as sequenced in a study of HIV-infected patients and healthy controls. TCRdb processed the 5' RACE reads anew with MiXCR; each CDR3 protein has one entry. Counted here are 60,000 to 70,000 distinct CDR3 sequences, around 21% occurring once; the ten biggest clones make up over 1.1%. Specimen: CD4+ T cells from blood. Every receptor here comes from a human donor in good health.

The CDR3 bases are TGTGCCAGCAGCCTTAAGGGGGGGAACACTGAAGCTTTCTTT. Encoded protein: CASSLKGGNTEAFF. The V gene is TRBV4-2, the J gene TRBJ1-1; D may be TRBD1 (6 bases). Germline V gene data show CDR1 as LGHNA and CDR2 as YNFKEQ. The CDR3 totals 14 residues. V lost 4 bases to trimming and J lost 1 base, with 10 bases between them.

This clonotype came up a few times. The chain combines TRBV7-2 with TRBJ2-3; 11 positions match TRBD2. Germline V gene sequence: CDR1 SGHTA, CDR2 FQGNSA. The CDR3 sequence is 15 residues long. V lost 1 base and J lost 6; bases outside the gene matches: 3. The CDR3: CASSLGSGGADTQYF. The CDR3 DNA reads TGTGCCAGCAGCTTAGGTAGCGGGGGGGCTGATACGCAGTATTTT. Drawing the rest from reference TRBV7-2 and TRBJ2-3, the complete variable domain is GAGVSQSPSNKVTEKGKDVELRCDPISGHTALYWYRQSLGQGLEFLIYFQGNSAPDKSGLPSDRFSAERTGGSVSTLTIQRTQQEDSAVYLCASSLGSGGADTQYFGPGTRLTVL.

This clonotype has at least ten counts. The gene calls are TRBV3-1 and TRBJ1-1; TRBD1 matches 8 bases. This CDR3 spans 14 amino acids. CDR1 LGHDT and CDR2 YNNKEL come from the germline V gene (reference sequence). The trim removed 3 bases at V and 9 bases at J, leaving 9 bases unmatched. The CDR3 DNA reads as TGTGCCAGCAGCCAGACTAGCCAGGGGGCGAAAGCTTTCTTT. Its protein product is CASSQTSQGAKAFF. The whole variable domain, filled in from reference TRBV3-1 and TRBJ1-1, reads DTAVSQTPKYLVTQMGNDKSIKCEQNLGHDTMYWYKQDSKKFLKIMFSYNNKELIINETVPNRFSPKSPDKAHLNLHINSLELGDSAVYFCASSQTSQGAKAFFGQGTRLTVV.

This clonotype was seen many times. The chain joins TRBV15 to TRBJ2-7; TRBD1 is a possible D gene (6 bases). V lost 0 bases, J lost 1 base, and 10 bases lay in between. The CDR3 runs 15 residues. From germline, CDR1 is LNHNV and CDR2 YYDKDF (reference sequence). The CDR3 region is CATSRDPQGSYEQYF. The CDR3 nucleotides are TGTGCCACCAGCAGAGATCCCCAGGGGTCCTACGAGCAGTACTTC.

The J gene is TRBJ1-2, the V gene TRBV6-2 or TRBV6-3; D not certain. Trimming took off 4 bases at V and 8 bases at J, with 11 bases between the two ends. This CDR3 comprises 12 residues. Germline V gives CDR1 MNHEY, CDR2 SVGEGT. The DNA of the CDR3 is TGTGCCAGCAGTTCCCTACGCAGCGGCTACACCTTC. Translating it yields CASSSLRSGYTF.

This clonotype has a count of ten or more. The chain has TRBV27 and TRBJ2-4, with D possibly being TRBD2 (5 bases). The CDR3 runs to 12 residues. The V end was cut by 11 bases, the J end by 5 bases, with 13 bases between. The V gene's germline CDR1 is MNHEY and CDR2 SMNVEV (reference sequence). The CDR3 DNA sequence: TGTGCCCCCGGCGGGCAGCAAAACATTCAGTACTTC. Translation gives CAPGGQQNIQYF.

This clonotype was recorded many times. The chain uses TRBV9 and TRBJ2-2; 8 bases map to TRBD2. With 0 bases clipped from V and 4 bases from J, the junction kept 11 bases outside the gene matches. Germline V gene lookup returns CDR1 SGDLS and CDR2 YYNGEE. The CDR3 totals 18 residues. CDR3 amino acids: CASSVATGGLAGTGELFF. The CDR3 DNA reads as TGTGCCAGCAGCGTAGCTACCGGGGGGCTAGCGGGCACCGGGGAGCTGTTTTTT.

This clonotype was seen ten or more times. The chain links TRBV5-5 to TRBJ2-5, with D unresolved. Trimming took 0 bases from V and 2 from J, leaving 5 bases between them. CDR1 is SGHKS and CDR2 is YYEKEE in the germline V gene (reference sequence). The CDR3 sequence is 13 residues long. The DNA of the CDR3 is TGTGCCAGCAGCTTGGTGGGGCAAGAGACCCAGTACTTC. It encodes CASSLVGQETQYF.

V gene TRBV18 combines with J gene TRBJ1-6, with 8 bases aligning to TRBD1. CDR3 size: 16 residues. The J segment lost 10 bases and the V segment lost 2 bases, leaving 10 bases of the junction unmatched. Germline-derived CDR1 and CDR2 are KGHSH and LQKENI. The DNA for the CDR3 is TGTGCCAGCTCACCAGACCTCGACAGGGGTGGATCACCCCTCCACTTT. It encodes CASSPDLDRGGSPLHF.

This clonotype was seen repeatedly, ten times or more. The CDR3 protein is CASSPAGSYSNQPQHF. The CDR3 DNA reads as TGTGCCAGCAGCCCGGCGGGATCTTATAGCAATCAGCCCCAGCATTTT. The rearrangement uses TRBV27 and TRBJ1-5, with no clear D. The CDR3 sequence is 16 residues long. Trimming stripped 6 bases from V and 0 bases from J, with 15 bases between. CDR1 is MNHEY and CDR2 is SMNVEV in the germline V gene (reference sequence).

This clonotype was detected many times. This chain uses TRBV4-2 with TRBJ2-7; TRBD2 matches at 13 bases. V was clipped by 3 bases and J by 0 bases; unmatched bases: 2. The length of the CDR3 is 16 residues. CDR1 is LGHNA and CDR2 is YNFKEQ in the germline V gene. DNA of the CDR3: TGTGCCAGCAGCCAGGGACTAGCGGGGAGCTCCTACGAGCAGTACTTC. Protein product: CASSQGLAGSSYEQYF.

This chain connects TRBV29-1 to TRBJ1-1; D may be TRBD1 (5 bases). With 7 bases removed from V and 0 bases from J, the gap between germline ends came to 15 bases. The CDR3 is made up of 14 amino acids. Germline CDR1 is SQVTM and CDR2 is ANQGSEA. CDR3 bases: TGCAGCGCCTCCCCCGGGACGGTGAACACTGAAGCTTTCTTT. This sequence encodes CSASPGTVNTEAFF. Filled out from reference TRBV29-1 and TRBJ1-1, the complete variable domain reads SAVISQKPSRDICQRGTSLTIQCQVDSQVTMMFWYRQQPGQSLTLIATANQGSEATYESGFVIDKFPISRPNLTFSTLTVSNMSPEDSSIYLCSASPGTVNTEAFFGQGTRLTVV.

This sequence joins TRBV3-1 and TRBJ2-4; D ambiguous. The CDR3 runs to 14 residues. Trimming stripped 4 bases from V and 0 bases from J, with 7 bases between. The V gene's germline CDR1 is LGHDT and CDR2 YNNKEL (reference sequence). CDR3 sequence (DNA): TGTGCCAGCAGCCTGAATTTAGCCAAAAACATTCAGTACTTC. The encoded protein is CASSLNLAKNIQYF.

V and J are TRBV4-1 and TRBJ1-6, with 7 bases that match TRBD1. The V gene's germline CDR1 is MGHRA and CDR2 YSYEKL. The V and J ends lost 1 base and 4 bases, in that order; junction bases with no gene match: 4. The CDR3 totals 16 residues. The CDR3 DNA reads as TGCGCCAGCAGCCAAGCTACAGGGGCATATAATTCACCCCTCCACTTT. This encodes CASSQATGAYNSPLHF.

This clonotype has ten or more counts. The J gene is TRBJ1-2, the V gene TRBV6-5; 7 nucleotides line up with TRBD1. The CDR3 extends over 12 amino acids. Germline V CDR1 and CDR2: MNHEY, SVGAGI. The V segment lost 4 bases and the J segment 6 bases; nucleotides outside the gene matches: 2. CDR3 sequence reads: CASSLQGNGYTF. Written as DNA, the CDR3 is TGTGCCAGCAGTTTACAGGGGAATGGCTACACCTTC.

The V call is TRBV25-1, the J call TRBJ1-2; D is undetermined. The germline V gene has CDR1 MGHDK and CDR2 SYGVNS. Trimming took off 3 bases at V and 0 bases at J, with 5 bases between the two ends. This CDR3 is built from 13 residues. The CDR3 region has the DNA TGTGCCAGCAGTGATTTAACTAACTATGGCTACACCTTC. This encodes CASSDLTNYGYTF.

This clonotype was seen at least ten times. This chain connects TRBV9 to TRBJ1-4; D not certain. The V gene's germline CDR1 is SGDLS and CDR2 YYNGEE. The CDR3 extends over 15 amino acids. Deletions cut 0 bases from V and 7 bases from J, with 13 bases between. The CDR3, as DNA: TGTGCCAGCAGCGTAGGTTACGCGGCAGGTGAAAAACTGTTTTTT. This gives the protein CASSVGYAAGEKLFF.

The chain uses TRBV19 and TRBJ2-5; 9 bases fit TRBD1. CDR1 is LNHDA and CDR2 is SQIVND in the germline V gene (reference sequence). Trimming removed 1 base from V and 5 bases from J; junction bases left unmatched: 8. The CDR3 is made up of 16 amino acids. The CDR3 sequence is CASSIAPHRGPETQYF. In DNA form, the CDR3 reads TGTGCCAGTAGTATAGCCCCCCACAGGGGGCCGGAGACCCAGTACTTC.

This chain connects TRBV20-1 to TRBJ1-6, with a possible D match to TRBD1 (5 bases). The V gene's germline CDR1 is DFQATT and CDR2 SNEGSKA (reference sequence). CDR3 length equals 15 residues. Trimming stripped 3 bases from V and 5 bases from J, with 14 bases between. CDR3 coding DNA: TGCAGTGCTAGTACGGGGGAGGACAATAATTCACCCCTCCACTTT. This sequence encodes CSASTGEDNNSPLHF.

V is TRBV4-2 and J is TRBJ1-5, with D unresolved. CDR1 and CDR2 (germline): LGHNA, YNFKEQ. CDR3 length: 16 amino acids. Trimming pared 0 bases from V and 4 bases from J, leaving 13 bases between. Written as DNA, the CDR3 is TGTGCCAGCAGCCAAGATATGGTTGGAGGTAATCAGCCCCAGCATTTT. Amino acid sequence: CASSQDMVGGNQPQHF.

This clonotype was picked up a small number of times. The chain carries TRBV3-2 and TRBJ1-2; the DNA was not compared with TRBD1, the D call given in the table. TRBV3-2 is a pseudogene segment. This CDR3 comprises 15 residues. In DNA, the CDR3 is TGTGCCAGCATACGACCGGACAGGGCCAACTATGGCTACACCTTC. Translated: CASIRPDRANYGYTF.

The J gene is TRBJ1-3, the V gene TRBV3-1; 7 positions match TRBD1. The CDR3 consists of 16 residues. CDR1 is LGHDT, CDR2 YNNKEL, per germline (reference sequence). V lost 5 bases to trimming and J lost 4 bases; unmatched junction nucleotides: 11. This chain's CDR3 is CASSYRTGTDGNTIYF. The CDR3 DNA reads TGTGCCAGCAGCTACAGAACCGGGACAGACGGAAACACCATATATTTT.

The chain combines TRBV4-1 with TRBJ1-3, with D tentatively TRBD1 (5 bases). Trimming took 1 base from V and 9 from J, leaving 19 bases between them. This CDR3 comprises 16 residues. Germline V gene sequence: CDR1 MGHRA, CDR2 YSYEKL. CDR3 bases: TGCGCCAGCAGCCAAGCGCAATTAGTCTCTGGGGGCACCATATATTTT. Residues: CASSQAQLVSGGTIYF.

Ten or more counts support this clonotype. V usage is TRBV5-1 and J usage is TRBJ1-1; D is uncertain. This CDR3 is 14 amino acids long. Trimming cost V 2 bases and J 2 bases, with 10 bases left between them. Germline lookup yields CDR1 SGHRS and CDR2 YFSETQ. CDR3 DNA sequence: TGCGCCAGCAGCTTTGGATCGGGCAACACTGAAGCTTTCTTT. Translated, it gives CASSFGSGNTEAFF. The full variable domain, with the rest looked up from reference TRBV5-1 and TRBJ1-1, is KAGVTQTPRYLIKTRGQQVTLSCSPISGHRSVSWYQQTPGQGLQFLFEYFSETQRNKGNFPGRFSGRQFSNSRSEMNVSTLELGDSALYLCASSFGSGNTEAFFGQGTRLTVV.

In its sample, this clonotype was seen many times. This chain connects TRBV7-2 to TRBJ2-7; D may be TRBD2 (5 bases). With 0 bases removed from V and 1 base from J, the gap between germline ends came to 10 bases. Germline lookup yields CDR1 SGHTA and CDR2 FQGNSA. The CDR3 has 15 amino acids. For the CDR3, the DNA is TGTGCCAGCAGCTTAGCCAGCGGAGCTTCCTACGAGCAGTACTTC. Residues: CASSLASGASYEQYF. The variable domain in full, with the rest retrieved from reference TRBV7-2 and TRBJ2-7, is GAGVSQSPSNKVTEKGKDVELRCDPISGHTALYWYRQSLGQGLEFLIYFQGNSAPDKSGLPSDRFSAERTGGSVSTLTIQRTQQEDSAVYLCASSLASGASYEQYFGPGTRLTVT.

This clonotype was observed at least ten times. This chain joins TRBV11-2 and TRBJ2-6; the D is unclear. The CDR3 contains 17 residues. V dropped 1 base and J dropped 0 bases, with 10 bases sitting between them. Germline V gene sequence: CDR1 SGHAT, CDR2 FQNNGV. The CDR3 reads CASSLGFRPSGANVLTF. CDR3 coding DNA: TGTGCCAGCAGCTTAGGGTTCCGTCCCTCTGGGGCCAACGTCCTGACTTTC.

This clonotype was seen only a few times. The chain is built from TRBV19 and TRBJ2-7, with a possible D match to TRBD2 (7 bases). V was pared by 3 bases and J by 2 bases, with 14 bases between. The CDR3 has 15 amino acids. Germline V lookup: CDR1 LNHDA, CDR2 SQIVND (reference sequence). The CDR3 region has the DNA TGTGCCAGTAGTATTGGGGGGAGGGACACCTACGAGCAGTACTTC. Translating gives CASSIGGRDTYEQYF.

Here the CDR3 DNA reads TGTGCCAGCAGCCAAGATACGCGTCGACTGTTTTTT. It is translated as CASSQDTRRLFF. The rearrangement links TRBV3-1 to TRBJ1-4; no firm D call. The CDR3 extends over 12 amino acids. Germline V lookup: CDR1 LGHDT, CDR2 YNNKEL (reference sequence). Deletions cut 0 bases from V and 13 bases from J, with 9 bases between.

The chain has TRBV7-2 and TRBJ2-7, with 7 nucleotides matching TRBD2. This CDR3 is 14 amino acids long. Germline V gives CDR1 SGHTA, CDR2 FQGNSA. J gave up 3 bases and V 1 base, and 3 bases lay outside the gene matches. CDR3 protein: CASSLGPGGYEQYF. The CDR3, as DNA: TGTGCCAGCAGCTTAGGTCCGGGGGGCTACGAGCAGTACTTC.

The table lists this clonotype with many counts. The rearrangement uses TRBV10-3 and TRBJ1-2, with D possibly being TRBD1 (6 bases). Germline CDR1 and CDR2: ENHRY and SYGVKD. CDR3 size: 13 residues. V gave up 3 bases and J gave up 4 bases, with 9 bases separating them. CDR3 sequence reads: CAISDGQFYGYTF. CDR3 DNA: TGTGCCATCAGTGACGGACAGTTCTATGGCTACACCTTC.

The J gene is TRBJ2-5, the V gene TRBV29-1, with D possibly matching TRBD2 (6 bases). CDR3 length equals 15 residues. Trimming cost V 6 bases and J 7 bases, with 24 bases left between them. The germline V gene encodes CDR1 SQVTM and CDR2 ANQGSEA. CDR3 in amino acids: CSVLPGLARLGTQYF. The DNA of the CDR3 is TGCAGCGTCCTCCCGGGGCTAGCGCGTTTGGGGACCCAGTACTTC. The full variable domain, rest sourced from reference TRBV29-1 and TRBJ2-5, is SAVISQKPSRDICQRGTSLTIQCQVDSQVTMMFWYRQQPGQSLTLIATANQGSEATYESGFVIDKFPISRPNLTFSTLTVSNMSPEDSSIYLCSVLPGLARLGTQYFGPGTRLLVL.

This clonotype was counted between two and nine times. The CDR3 region has the DNA TGTGCCAGCAGTTTGGACAGGGAGAACACTGAAGCTTTCTTT. It translates to CASSLDRENTEAFF. V is TRBV27 and J is TRBJ1-1, with 8 bases matching TRBD1. CDR1 is MNHEY, CDR2 SMNVEV, per germline (reference sequence). With 3 bases clipped from V and 1 base from J, the junction kept 1 base outside the gene matches. This CDR3 is built from 14 residues.